This T cell receptor (beta chain) was identified during a study of shared clonotypes between healthy human individuals. At the level of the study: The cohort comprised a couple of women and a few men. Their ages spanned 18 to 49 years.

Generated by immunoSEQ multiplex PCR, the TCRdb table keeps only in-frame clones and is missing some. In the table there are approximately 2.5 million clones, approximately 93% of which are singletons. CD4+ cell separation produced CD45RA+ naive and CD45RA-negative memory subsets. Findings and caveats of the study: Non-shared clonotypes displayed generation probabilities falling below those of clonotypes present in all four donors.

Germline assignment: CDR1 SGHRS and CDR2 YFSETQ. The CDR3 has 14 residues. The V and J ends lost 5 bases and 7 bases, in that order; junction bases with no gene match: 6. Concerning this clone: Its antigen is as yet unknown. Other DNA variants within this sample encode the same CDR3.

The sequence came from a man between 18 and 29 years old in good health. Some clones in this sample may be carry-over from other donors' samples. The material sequenced was naive CD4+ T cells from PBMCs. The subset was: CD45RA+ positively selected. The J gene is TRBJ1-6, the V gene TRBV5-1; 7 nucleotides align to TRBD1. CDR3 loop: CASSWTGGNSPLHF. CDR3 DNA sequence: TGCGCCAGCAGTTGGACAGGAGGAAATTCACCCCTCCACTTT.